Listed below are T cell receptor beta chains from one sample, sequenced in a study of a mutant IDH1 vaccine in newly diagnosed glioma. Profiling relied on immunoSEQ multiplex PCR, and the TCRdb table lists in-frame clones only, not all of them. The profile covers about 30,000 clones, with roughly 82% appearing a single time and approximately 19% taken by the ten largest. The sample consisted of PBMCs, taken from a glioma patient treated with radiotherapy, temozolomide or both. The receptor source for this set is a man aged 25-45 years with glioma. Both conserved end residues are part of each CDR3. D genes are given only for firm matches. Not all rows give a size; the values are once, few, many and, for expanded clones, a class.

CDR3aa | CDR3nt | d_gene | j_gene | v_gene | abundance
CAIRDRTSSGLEQYF | TGTGCCATCAGGGATCGAACTAGTTCGGGGCTCGAGCAGTACTTC | . | TRBJ2-7 | TRBV10-3 | .
CASSLHYSQETQYF | TGTGCCAGCAGCTTACACTACTCCCAAGAGACCCAGTACTTC | . | TRBJ2-5 | TRBV7-8 | .
CAWSAGSGGRYNEQFF | TGTGCCTGGAGTGCCGGCAGCGGGGGGCGCTACAATGAGCAGTTCTTC | TRBD2 | TRBJ2-1 | TRBV30 | .
CASSDAPYSGNTIYF | TGTGCCAGCAGTGACGCGCCCTACTCTGGAAACACCATATATTTT | . | TRBJ1-3 | TRBV6-1 | .
CASSGNPWTVNTEAFF | TGTGCCAGCAGCGGTAACCCTTGGACAGTGAACACTGAAGCTTTCTTT | . | TRBJ1-1 | TRBV9 | .
CASSGGLAGGDTQYF | TGTGCCAGCAGCGGAGGACTAGCGGGTGGAGATACGCAGTATTTT | TRBD2 | TRBJ2-3 | TRBV9 | .
CASSLAGLSYNSPLHF | TGTGCCAGCAGCTTGGCCGGCCTGTCCTATAATTCACCCCTCCACTTT | . | TRBJ1-6 | TRBV5-6 | .
CASSLRTSGTEQFF | TGTGCCAGCAGCTTGCGGACTAGCGGGACAGAGCAGTTCTTC | TRBD2 | TRBJ2-1 | TRBV9 | .
CASSLGALSTQTRRGQYF | TGTGCCAGCAGCTTAGGAGCCCTTTCCACCCAAACCCGCCGGGGGCAGTACTTC | . | TRBJ2-7 | TRBV7-9 | .
CASSQFLGTDSNQPQHF | TGTGCCAGCTCACAATTCTTAGGGACAGATAGCAATCAGCCCCAGCATTTT | TRBD1 | TRBJ1-5 | TRBV18 | .
CASSLEFQRETQYF | TGCGCCAGCAGCTTGGAGTTTCAGCGAGAGACCCAGTACTTC | . | TRBJ2-5 | TRBV5-1 | .
CASSQETGDRVNEQFF | TGCGCCAGCAGCCAAGAGACAGGGGACAGGGTGAATGAGCAGTTCTTC | TRBD1 | TRBJ2-1 | TRBV4-1 | .
CASSYRQDGTGELFF | TGTGCCAGCAGTTACAGACAGGATGGAACCGGGGAGCTGTTTTTT | . | TRBJ2-2 | TRBV6-6 | .
CASSETGYSYEQYF | TGCGCCAGCAGTGAAACGGGGTATTCCTACGAGCAGTACTTC | . | TRBJ2-7 | TRBV10-2 | .
CASSYLTGPGETQYF | TGTGCCAGCAGCTACCTGACAGGGCCAGGTGAGACCCAGTACTTC | TRBD1 | TRBJ2-5 | TRBV5-6 | .
CASSFMEGGTDTQYF | TGCGCCAGCAGCTTTATGGAAGGAGGCACAGATACGCAGTATTTT | . | TRBJ2-3 | TRBV5-1 | once
CASSSGQGNSPLHF | TGTGCCAGCAGCAGCGGACAGGGTAATTCACCCCTCCACTTT | TRBD1 | TRBJ1-6 | TRBV5-4 | .
CASSSYRNLNYGYTF | TGTGCCAGCAGCTCCTACAGGAACCTCAACTATGGCTACACCTTC | . | TRBJ1-2 | TRBV5-4 | .
CASSLGLGAIYEQYF | TGTGCCAGCAGCTTGGGTCTGGGGGCTATCTACGAGCAGTACTTC | . | TRBJ2-7 | TRBV5-5 | .
CASSGTLAYEQYF | TGTGCCAGCAGTGGGACTCTCGCCTACGAGCAGTACTTC | . | TRBJ2-7 | TRBV6-1 | .
CASSFFSGNTEAFF | TGTGCCAGCAGCTTTTTCTCGGGGAACACTGAAGCTTTCTTT | . | TRBJ1-1 | TRBV5-6 | few
CASSQDRTGEGNQPQHF | TGCGCCAGCAGCCAAGATCGGACAGGGGAAGGCAATCAGCCCCAGCATTTT | TRBD1 | TRBJ1-5 | TRBV4-3 | .
CASSAGTGGYEQYF | TGCGCCAGCAGTGCCGGGACAGGGGGGTACGAGCAGTACTTC | TRBD1 | TRBJ2-7 | TRBV10-1 | .
CAWTFKGASYEQYF | TGTGCCTGGACCTTTAAGGGGGCCTCGTACGAGCAGTACTTC | TRBD1 | TRBJ2-7 | TRBV30 | .